This paragraph covers one T cell receptor beta chain sequence. Its matching antigen is unknown. Profiling relied on immunoSEQ multiplex PCR, and the TCRdb table lists in-frame clones only, not all of them. This table has 100,000 or so clones, around 80% appearing once. The data are from a study of Ad26.COV2.S vaccination and SARS-CoV-2 variants. Study observations and caveats: With respect to non-spike TCR breadth, vaccine and placebo recipients were similar. The placebo group had lower spike-specific TCR breadth than the vaccine recipients did. Breadth and depth estimates from TCRs may understate total T cell responses. Post-vaccination breadth of spike-specific CD8+ and CD4+ T cell responses was reportedly substantial.

Germline CDR1 LGHDT, CDR2 YNNKEL (reference sequence). The CDR3 loop spans 16 amino acids. V shed 4 bases, J shed 1 base, and the junction held 5 bases outside the gene matches. Sequenced here: peripheral blood, sampled after recovery from COVID-19. This sequence joins TRBV3-1 (or the pseudogene TRBV3-2) and TRBJ2-3; TRBD2 agrees at 10 bases. This clonotype originated in a human donor who had recovered from COVID-19. DNA for the CDR3: TGTGCCAGCAGCCCGACCACTAGCGGGGGCACAGATACGCAGTATTTT. Its protein product is CASSPTTSGGTDTQYF.